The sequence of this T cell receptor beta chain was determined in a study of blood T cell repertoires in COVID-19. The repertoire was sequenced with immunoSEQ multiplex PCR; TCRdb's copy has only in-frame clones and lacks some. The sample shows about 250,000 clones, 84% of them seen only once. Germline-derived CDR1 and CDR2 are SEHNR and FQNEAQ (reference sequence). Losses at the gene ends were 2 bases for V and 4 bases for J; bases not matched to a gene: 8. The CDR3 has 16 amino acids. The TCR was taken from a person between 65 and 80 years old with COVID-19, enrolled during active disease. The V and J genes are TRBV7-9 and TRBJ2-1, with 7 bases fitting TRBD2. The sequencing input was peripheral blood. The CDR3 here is CASSLIGGRRYNEQFF. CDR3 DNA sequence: TGTGCCAGCAGCTTAATTGGCGGGAGACGGTACAATGAGCAGTTCTTC.